Shown below are 16 T cell receptor beta chains from a single sample sequenced in a study of CD8+CD57+ T cells in acquired aplastic anemia. Genomic DNA acted as the template from which TCR beta VDJ combination and CDR3 sequence profiling were carried out. Via MiXCR, TCRdb re-called the reads, giving one row per CDR3 protein. The sample lists some 64,000 distinct CDR3 sequences, about 50% occurring once. The specimen was sorted CD4+, CD8+, or CD8+CD57+ T cells (not recorded which) from PBMCs. These TCRs come from a human donor in good health, serving as a control.

The J gene is TRBJ2-7, the V gene TRBV20-1; 10 positions agree with TRBD1. The CDR3 spans 13 residues. Trimming cost V 6 bases and J 5 bases; bases outside gene matches: 7. Germline V lookup: CDR1 DFQATT, CDR2 SNEGSKA (reference sequence). The CDR3 DNA sequence: TGCAGTGCCGGGACAGGGGTTTCCCACGAGCAGTACTTC. Translation: CSAGTGVSHEQYF.

This clonotype came up a few times. The V gene is TRBV28, the J gene TRBJ1-5, with D maybe TRBD1 (5 bases). Trimming took off 8 bases at V and 3 bases at J, with 14 bases between the two ends. Per germline, CDR1 MDHEN and CDR2 SYDVKM. CDR3 length equals 14 residues. The CDR3 DNA reads as TGTGCCAGCCGGCGGGGCAGCTTCAATCAGCCCCAGCATTTT. Amino acid sequence: CASRRGSFNQPQHF.

The chain recombines TRBV2 with TRBJ2-7, with 8 bases lining up with TRBD1. The germline V gene encodes CDR1 SNHLY and CDR2 FYNNEI. J lost 2 bases, V lost 1 base, and 1 base had no gene match. The CDR3 runs 14 residues. CDR3 protein: CASSEGDRPYEQYF. The CDR3, as DNA: TGTGCCAGCAGTGAAGGGGACAGGCCCTACGAGCAGTACTTC.

This clonotype was counted only a few times. J is TRBJ2-1 and V is TRBV29-1; D remains unclear. The germline CDR1 and CDR2 sequences are SQVTM and ANQGSEA. V shed 0 bases and J shed 7 bases, with 13 bases lying between them. The CDR3 runs 14 residues. As DNA, the CDR3 is TGCAGCGTTGAAGATCTTTTGTTGGAGAATGAGCAGTTCTTC. Translating gives CSVEDLLLENEQFF.

A few counts support this clonotype. This chain links TRBV18 with TRBJ2-1; 9 nucleotides match TRBD2. The V gene end was trimmed by 2 bases and the J gene end by 2 bases; junction bases not matched to a gene: 7. This CDR3 region has 17 residues. Germline loops: CDR1 KGHSH, CDR2 LQKENI. CDR3 sequence: CASSPSSGRLTYNEQFF. In DNA form, the CDR3 reads TGTGCCAGCTCACCATCCAGCGGGAGGCTCACCTACAATGAGCAGTTCTTC.

For this clonotype: Its ends do not fully match the called genes, so a read error is possible. V is TRBV25-1 and J is TRBJ1-2, with D perhaps matching TRBD1 (6 bases). CDR1 and CDR2 from the germline V gene are MGHDK and SYGVNS. The CDR3 loop spans 14 amino acids. Written as DNA, the CDR3 is TGTGCCAGCAGTGCTATACAGGGACTCTATGGCAACACCTTC. It translates to CASSAIQGLYGNTF.

The chain is built from TRBV19 and TRBJ2-7; 8 bases are a match to TRBD1. From germline, CDR1 is LNHDA and CDR2 SQIVND (reference sequence). V dropped 1 base and J dropped 9; count of bases not matched to a gene: 5. This CDR3 has 13 amino acids. The CDR3: CASSIGQGWWQYF. The DNA for the CDR3 is TGTGCCAGTAGTATAGGACAGGGGTGGTGGCAGTACTTC.

This chain joins TRBV7-2 and TRBJ2-3; D is ambiguous. The germline CDR1 and CDR2 sequences are SGHTA and FQGNSA. The CDR3 is made up of 13 amino acids. V was shortened by 3 bases and J by 7 bases, with 11 bases between the two germline ends. The CDR3 spells CASSLADLNTQYF. The CDR3 DNA follows: TGTGCCAGCAGCTTGGCCGACTTGAATACGCAGTATTTT.

This clonotype was observed many times. The chain uses TRBV19 and TRBJ2-1; TRBD2 matches 8 bases. Trimming cost V 4 bases and J 2 bases; bases outside gene matches: 7. CDR3 length: 16 residues. The germline gives CDR1 LNHDA, CDR2 SQIVND (reference sequence). CDR3 amino acids: CASSTIAGPTYNEQFF. In nucleotides, the CDR3 is TGTGCCAGTAGTACCATAGCGGGACCCACCTACAATGAGCAGTTCTTC.

The gene calls are TRBV4-1 and TRBJ2-1, with 15 bases aligning to TRBD2. The germline V gene encodes CDR1 MGHRA and CDR2 YSYEKL. After removal of 1 base from V and 9 bases from J, the junction contained 13 bases not matched to a gene. CDR3 length: 19 amino acids. The CDR3 spells CASSQGPPGLAGGPSEQFF. The CDR3 DNA reads as TGCGCCAGCAGCCAAGGCCCCCCCGGACTAGCGGGAGGGCCGAGTGAGCAGTTCTTC.

The chain combines TRBV2 with TRBJ2-7; 10 nucleotides match TRBD2. The CDR3 has 15 residues. Trimming at V came to 9 bases and at J to 1 base, leaving 9 bases not matched to a gene. CDR1 is SNHLY and CDR2 is FYNNEI in the germline V gene. CDR3 sequence (DNA): TGTGCCAGTGTCTTCCTAGCGGGAGCATCCTACGAGCAGTACTTC. Translation gives CASVFLAGASYEQYF. Variable domain in full (rest from reference TRBV2 and TRBJ2-7): EPEVTQTPSHQVTQMGQEVILRCVPISNHLYFYWYRQILGQKVEFLVSFYNNEISEKSEIFDDQFSVERPDGSNFTLKIRSTKLEDSAMYFCASVFLAGASYEQYFGPGTRLTVT.

This clonotype has a handful of counts. The genes are TRBV19 and TRBJ2-1; D not certain. The germline V gene encodes CDR1 LNHDA and CDR2 SQIVND (reference sequence). The CDR3 is 13 residues long. Trimming left V 3 bases short and J 1 base short, with 4 bases between. The CDR3 bases are TGTGCCAGTAGTATTTCTTCCTACAATGAGCAGTTCTTC. The encoded protein is CASSISSYNEQFF.

Notes on this clonotype: This may be a read error: a much more frequent sequence differs by one nucleotide. In DNA form, the CDR3 reads TGTGCCAGCAGCTTGCGGGAGACTTCCCCTTACAATGAGCAGTTCTTC. Its translation: CASSLRETSPYNEQFF. The V call is TRBV5-4, the J call TRBJ2-1, with D possibly being TRBD2 (6 bases). The CDR3 is made up of 16 amino acids. Looked up from germline, CDR1 is SGHNT and CDR2 is YYREEE (reference sequence). V was cut by 1 base and J by 4 bases, with 15 bases left in between.

This chain joins TRBV7-2 and TRBJ2-7; D perhaps matches TRBD2 (6 bases). This CDR3 is 13 amino acids long. CDR1 and CDR2 (germline): SGHTA, FQGNSA. Trimming took off 5 bases at V and 4 bases at J, with 12 bases between the two ends. CDR3 nucleotides: TGTGCCAGCAGCCCCGGGACTGAGTACGAGCAGTACTTC. Translation gives CASSPGTEYEQYF. The entire variable domain, with the rest obtained from reference TRBV7-2 and TRBJ2-7, is as follows: GAGVSQSPSNKVTEKGKDVELRCDPISGHTALYWYRQSLGQGLEFLIYFQGNSAPDKSGLPSDRFSAERTGGSVSTLTIQRTQQEDSAVYLCASSPGTEYEQYFGPGTRLTVT.

This clonotype was seen only once. This chain joins TRBV12-3 or TRBV12-4 and TRBJ2-5; D perhaps matches TRBD1 (5 bases). The ends were cut back, 6 bases at V and 4 bases at J, with 6 bases in the middle. This CDR3 is built from 11 residues. This chain's CDR3 is CASRGLETQYF. In DNA, the CDR3 is TGTGCCAGCAGGGGGCTAGAGACCCAGTACTTC.

This clonotype came up many times. The rearrangement links TRBV6-5 to TRBJ2-5, with 8 bases identical to TRBD1. The CDR3 is 13 residues long. The V gene end was trimmed by 7 bases and the J gene end by 5 bases; junction bases not matched to a gene: 6. The germline gives CDR1 MNHEY, CDR2 SVGAGI. CDR3 protein: CASTRTGQETQYF. The CDR3 region has the DNA TGTGCCAGCACCAGGACAGGGCAGGAGACCCAGTACTTC.